Listed here are 7 T cell receptor beta chains from one sample, sequenced in a study of blood T cell repertoires in COVID-19. TCRdb keeps only in-frame clones here, not all; method: immunoSEQ multiplex PCR. The sample holds under 200,000 clones, approximately 81% seen once. Sequencing input: peripheral blood. The receptors here all came from a man aged 18 to 35 with active or convalescent COVID-19.

V is TRBV11-2 and J is TRBJ2-7, with D unclear. The CDR3 is 13 amino acids. The V gene's germline CDR1 is SGHAT and CDR2 FQNNGV. Trimming removed 1 base at V and 3 bases at J, with 7 bases between. CDR3 sequence: CASSLGAYYEQYF. CDR3 bases: TGTGCCAGCAGCTTAGGCGCTTACTACGAGCAGTACTTC.

This sequence joins TRBV29-1 and TRBJ2-7; no definite D call. The CDR3 consists of 12 residues. Germline CDR1 is SQVTM and CDR2 is ANQGSEA. With 4 bases removed from V and 0 bases from J, the gap between germline ends came to 7 bases. Written as DNA, the CDR3 is TGCAGCGTTGGTTCAGACTCCTACGAGCAGTACTTC. Amino acids: CSVGSDSYEQYF.

The chain joins TRBV5-4 to TRBJ2-7, with TRBD2 matching 10 bases. From germline, CDR1 is SGHNT and CDR2 YYREEE (reference sequence). The CDR3 consists of 14 residues. Germline trimming cut 4 bases from V and 5 bases from J; bases unmatched to any gene: 6. CDR3 amino acids: CASSQAGGPHEQYF. The CDR3 DNA reads as TGTGCCAGCAGCCAAGCGGGGGGGCCCCACGAGCAGTACTTC.

In DNA form, the CDR3 reads TGTGCCAGCAGCTTATCCAACCTGGAGTCCTACGAGCAGTACTTC. It is translated as CASSLSNLESYEQYF. The chain combines TRBV7-2 with TRBJ2-7; D unresolved. The V end was cut by 2 bases, the J end by 1 base, with 12 bases between. This CDR3 contains 15 residues. Germline CDR1 reads SGHTA; CDR2 reads FQGNSA.

This chain connects TRBV11-2 to TRBJ1-1; D might be TRBD1 (5 bases). The CDR3 is made up of 14 amino acids. CDR1 SGHAT and CDR2 FQNNGV come from the germline V gene. V was pared by 6 bases and J by 5 bases, with 16 bases between. The CDR3 here is CASRGRVGNTEAFF. The DNA of the CDR3 is TGTGCCAGCAGGGGCAGGGTTGGTAATACTGAAGCTTTCTTT.

The chain combines TRBV7-2 with TRBJ2-3, with 15 bases lining up with TRBD2. The CDR3 is 17 residues long. Germline values: CDR1 SGHTA, CDR2 FQGNSA. V shed 5 bases, J shed 3 bases, and the junction held 6 bases outside the gene matches. CDR3 in amino acids: CASSPRTSGGATDTQYF. Here the CDR3 DNA reads TGTGCCAGCAGCCCCCGGACTAGCGGGGGGGCTACAGATACGCAGTATTTT.

This chain uses TRBV30 with TRBJ2-7; 10 bases align to TRBD1. After removal of 7 bases from V and 0 bases from J, the junction contained 3 bases not matched to a gene. Germline V gene sequence: CDR1 GTSNPN, CDR2 SVGIG (reference sequence). This CDR3 region has 13 residues. The CDR3 sequence is CALGQGPSYEQYF. In DNA form, the CDR3 reads TGTGCCTTGGGACAGGGGCCCTCCTACGAGCAGTACTTC.